This T cell receptor beta chain was identified during a study of blood T cell repertoires in COVID-19. Whole-study context: The cDNA or gDNA used as material had been derived from T cells, B-cell-depleted T cells, or PBMCs.

Method: immunoSEQ multiplex PCR; TCRdb's copy keeps in-frame clones and lacks some. The sample contains approximately 400,000 clones, 80% to 85% of which appear only once. Participants spanned ages roughly 18 to 90 years and resided in about 25 US areas. Two negative PCRs, clearance, or symptom resolution were required of recovered Cohort 3 donors. From germline, CDR1 is SGHDN and CDR2 FVKESK. The CDR3 spans 17 residues. Trimming removed 0 bases at V and 2 bases at J, with 14 bases between. The rearrangement uses TRBV14 and TRBJ1-3; tentative D call: TRBD1 (6 bases). The sample taken for sequencing was PBMCs or T cells enriched from blood (not recorded which). This clonotype was obtained from a woman aged 50 to 65 who had recovered from COVID-19. CDR3 protein: CASSQEEDRHPGNTIYF. The CDR3 bases are TGTGCCAGCAGCCAAGAGGAGGACAGACACCCTGGAAACACCATATATTTT.